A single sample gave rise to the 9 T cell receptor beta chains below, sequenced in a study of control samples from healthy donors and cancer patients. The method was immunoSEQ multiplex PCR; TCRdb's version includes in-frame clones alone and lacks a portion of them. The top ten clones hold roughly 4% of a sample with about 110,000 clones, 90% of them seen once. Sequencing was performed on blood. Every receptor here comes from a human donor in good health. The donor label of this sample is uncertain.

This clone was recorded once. In nucleotides, the CDR3 is TGTGCCAGCAGCCGAAACGAAGGGAATTCACCCCTCCACTTT. This codes for CASSRNEGNSPLHF. The chain uses TRBV7-9 and TRBJ1-6; no reliable D call. The CDR3 loop spans 14 amino acids. Germline V gives CDR1 SEHNR, CDR2 FQNEAQ (reference sequence). The ends were cut back, 5 bases at V and 7 bases at J, with 12 bases in the middle.

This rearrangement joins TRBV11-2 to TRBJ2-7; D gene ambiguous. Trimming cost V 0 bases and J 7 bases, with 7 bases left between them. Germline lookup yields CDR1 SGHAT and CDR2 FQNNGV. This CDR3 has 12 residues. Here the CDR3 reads CASSLDPGEQYF. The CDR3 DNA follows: TGTGCCAGCAGCTTAGATCCCGGGGAGCAGTACTTC. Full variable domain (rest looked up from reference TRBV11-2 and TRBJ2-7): EAGVAQSPRYKIIEKRQSVAFWCNPISGHATLYWYQQILGQGPKLLIQFQNNGVVDDSQLPKDRFSAERLKGVDSTLKIQPAKLEDSAVYLCASSLDPGEQYFGPGTRLTVT.

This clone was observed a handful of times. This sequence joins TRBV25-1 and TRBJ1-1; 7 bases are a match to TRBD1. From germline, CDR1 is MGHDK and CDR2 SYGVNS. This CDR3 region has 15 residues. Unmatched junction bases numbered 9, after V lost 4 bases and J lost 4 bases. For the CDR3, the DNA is TGTGCCAGCAGTGCCCAACAGGGGAGTAGCACTGAAGCTTTCTTT. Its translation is CASSAQQGSSTEAFF.

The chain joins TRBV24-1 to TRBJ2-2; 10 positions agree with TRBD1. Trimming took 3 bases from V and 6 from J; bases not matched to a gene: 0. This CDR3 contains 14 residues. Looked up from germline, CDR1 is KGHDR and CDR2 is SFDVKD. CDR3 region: CATSDGTGAGELFF. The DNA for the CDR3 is TGTGCCACCAGTGATGGGACAGGGGCCGGGGAGCTGTTTTTT.

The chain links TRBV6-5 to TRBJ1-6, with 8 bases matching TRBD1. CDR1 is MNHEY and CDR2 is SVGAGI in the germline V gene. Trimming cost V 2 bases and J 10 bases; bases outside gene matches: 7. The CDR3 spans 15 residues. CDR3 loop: CASSYGQGAGSPLHF. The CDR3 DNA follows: TGTGCCAGCAGTTACGGGCAGGGGGCAGGATCACCCCTCCACTTT.

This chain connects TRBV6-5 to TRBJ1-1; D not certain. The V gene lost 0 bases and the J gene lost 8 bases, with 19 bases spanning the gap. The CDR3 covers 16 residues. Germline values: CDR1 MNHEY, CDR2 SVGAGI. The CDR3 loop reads CASSYSADLYKYEAFF. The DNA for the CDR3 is TGTGCCAGCAGTTACTCAGCGGACCTTTACAAATACGAAGCTTTCTTT.

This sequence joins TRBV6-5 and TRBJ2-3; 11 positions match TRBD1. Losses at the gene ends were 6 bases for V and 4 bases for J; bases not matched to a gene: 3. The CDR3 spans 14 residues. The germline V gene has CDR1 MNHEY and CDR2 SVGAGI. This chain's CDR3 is CASSSDRGPDTQYF. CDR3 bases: TGTGCCAGCAGCTCGGACAGGGGGCCAGATACGCAGTATTTT.

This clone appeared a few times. CDR3 residues: CASSELGALSNQPQHF. CDR3 DNA: TGTGCCAGCAGTGAATTGGGGGCGCTTAGCAATCAGCCCCAGCATTTT. This chain connects TRBV6-1 to TRBJ1-5; a weak D match, TRBD1 (6 bases). The CDR3 runs to 16 residues. Germline V gene sequence: CDR1 MNHNS, CDR2 SASEGT. V was cut by 2 bases and J by 0 bases, with 11 bases left in between.

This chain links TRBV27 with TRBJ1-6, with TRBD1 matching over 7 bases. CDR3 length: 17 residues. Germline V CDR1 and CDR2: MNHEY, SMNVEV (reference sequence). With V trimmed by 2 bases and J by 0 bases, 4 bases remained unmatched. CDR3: CASSLPRDSSYNSPLHF. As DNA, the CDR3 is TGTGCCAGCAGTTTACCGCGGGACAGCTCCTATAATTCACCCCTCCACTTT.